This TCR beta chain stems from a study of blood T cell repertoires in COVID-19. TCRdb's copy holds only in-frame clones and misses some; the assay was immunoSEQ multiplex PCR. The sample has approximately 190,000 clones, around 86% seen once; the top ten hold 20% to 25%. Germline assignment: CDR1 SGHNT and CDR2 YYREEE (reference sequence). This CDR3 contains 14 residues. V was pared by 4 bases and J by 4 bases, with 6 bases of the junction left unmatched. V and J are TRBV5-4 and TRBJ2-7, with 9 bases that match TRBD1. Input material: PBMCs or T cells enriched from blood (not recorded which). The TCR comes from a woman in her forties in a cohort exposed to, infected with or recovered from COVID-19 (not recorded which). CDR3 region: CASSHWDRAYEQYF. The CDR3 coding sequence is TGTGCCAGCAGCCATTGGGACAGGGCGTACGAGCAGTACTTC.